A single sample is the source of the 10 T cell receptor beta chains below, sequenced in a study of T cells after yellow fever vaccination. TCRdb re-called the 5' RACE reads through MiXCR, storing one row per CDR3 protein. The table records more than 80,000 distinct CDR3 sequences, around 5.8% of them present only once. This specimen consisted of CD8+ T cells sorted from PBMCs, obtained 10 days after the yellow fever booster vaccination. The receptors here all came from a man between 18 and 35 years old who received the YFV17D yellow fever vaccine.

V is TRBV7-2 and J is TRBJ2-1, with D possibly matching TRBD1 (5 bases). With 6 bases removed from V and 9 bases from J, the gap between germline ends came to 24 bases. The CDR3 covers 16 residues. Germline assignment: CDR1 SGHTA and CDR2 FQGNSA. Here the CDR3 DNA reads TGTGCCAGCAGTCCCCTTAGGGGCGACGGTCGGACTGAGCAGTTCTTC. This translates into CASSPLRGDGRTEQFF. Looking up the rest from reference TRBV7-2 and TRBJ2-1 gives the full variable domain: GAGVSQSPSNKVTEKGKDVELRCDPISGHTALYWYRQSLGQGLEFLIYFQGNSAPDKSGLPSDRFSAERTGGSVSTLTIQRTQQEDSAVYLCASSPLRGDGRTEQFFGPGTRLTVL.

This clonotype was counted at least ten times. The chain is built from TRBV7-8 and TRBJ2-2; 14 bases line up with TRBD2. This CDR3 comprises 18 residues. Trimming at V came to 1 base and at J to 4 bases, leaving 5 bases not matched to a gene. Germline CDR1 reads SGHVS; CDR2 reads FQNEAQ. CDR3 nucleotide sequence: TGTGCCAGCAGCTTAGGACTAGCGGGGGGGCCCTTCACCGGGGAGCTGTTTTTT. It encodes CASSLGLAGGPFTGELFF.

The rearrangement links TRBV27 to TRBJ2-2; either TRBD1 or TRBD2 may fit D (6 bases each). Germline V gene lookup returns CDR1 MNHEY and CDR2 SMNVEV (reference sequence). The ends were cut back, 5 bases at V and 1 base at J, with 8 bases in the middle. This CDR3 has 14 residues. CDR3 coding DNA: TGTGCCAGCAGTGAGGGGGGGAACACCGGGGAGCTGTTTTTT. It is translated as CASSEGGNTGELFF.

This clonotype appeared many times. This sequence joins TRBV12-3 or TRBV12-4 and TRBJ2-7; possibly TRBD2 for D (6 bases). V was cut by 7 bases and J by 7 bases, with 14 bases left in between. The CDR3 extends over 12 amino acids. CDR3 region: CASKSEGLEQYF. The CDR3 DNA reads TGTGCCAGCAAAAGCGAGGGACTGGAGCAGTACTTC.

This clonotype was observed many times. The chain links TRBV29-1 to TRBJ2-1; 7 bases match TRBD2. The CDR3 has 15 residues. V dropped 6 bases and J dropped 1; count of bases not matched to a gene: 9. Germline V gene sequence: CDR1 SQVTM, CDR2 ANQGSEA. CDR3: CSVRPTSESYNEQFF. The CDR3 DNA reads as TGCAGCGTCAGACCAACTAGCGAATCCTACAATGAGCAGTTCTTC.

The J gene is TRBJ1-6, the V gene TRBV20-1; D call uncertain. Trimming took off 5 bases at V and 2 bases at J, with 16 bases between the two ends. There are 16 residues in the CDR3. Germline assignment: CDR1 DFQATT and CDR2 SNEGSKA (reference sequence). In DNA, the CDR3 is TGCAGTGCTGGAGGCTCCATTGTGACCTATAATTCACCCCTCCACTTT. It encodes CSAGGSIVTYNSPLHF.

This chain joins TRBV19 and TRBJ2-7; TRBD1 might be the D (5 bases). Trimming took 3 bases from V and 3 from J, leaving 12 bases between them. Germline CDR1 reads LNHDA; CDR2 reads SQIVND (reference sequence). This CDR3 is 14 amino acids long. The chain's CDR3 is CASSIGAGLYEQYF. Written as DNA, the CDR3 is TGTGCCAGTAGTATTGGGGCAGGGCTCTACGAGCAGTACTTC.

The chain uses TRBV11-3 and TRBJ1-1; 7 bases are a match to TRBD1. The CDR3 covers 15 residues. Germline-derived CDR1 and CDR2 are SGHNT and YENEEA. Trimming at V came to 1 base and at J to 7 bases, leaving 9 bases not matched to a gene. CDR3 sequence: CASSLVRDSNYEAFF. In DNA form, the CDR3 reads TGTGCCAGCAGCTTAGTCCGGGACAGTAACTATGAAGCTTTCTTT.

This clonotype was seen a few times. CDR3 in amino acids: CASSQETGYNSPLHF. As DNA, the CDR3 is TGCGCCAGCAGCCAAGAAACAGGGTATAATTCACCCCTCCACTTT. The chain has TRBV4-1 and TRBJ1-6, with D possibly matching TRBD1 (6 bases). The CDR3 covers 15 residues. The germline V and J ends were trimmed by 0 bases and 4 bases, with 7 bases remaining between them. CDR1 MGHRA and CDR2 YSYEKL come from the germline V gene.

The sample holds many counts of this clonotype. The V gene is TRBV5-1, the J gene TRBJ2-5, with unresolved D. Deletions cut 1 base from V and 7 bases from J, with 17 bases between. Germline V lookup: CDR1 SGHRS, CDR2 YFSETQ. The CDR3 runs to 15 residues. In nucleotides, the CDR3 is TGCGCCAGCAGCTTGCATGACCCACTTTGGGGGACCCAGTACTTC. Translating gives CASSLHDPLWGTQYF.